These T cell receptor beta chains were read from a single sample in a study of regulatory T cells in long-lasting Graves disease. TCRdb independently ran MiXCR on the multiplex PCR reads; one entry per CDR3 protein. This table holds over 500,000 distinct CDR3 sequences, about 16% found once. The sample was also reused in another study, on T cells in Graves' hyperthyroidism and ophthalmopathy.

Sequences were derived from peripheral blood mononuclear cells (PBMCs), sampled at new diagnosis, from a patient treated with antithyroid drugs. The source is a man aged 18 to 29 with Graves disease. Each CDR3 is given with its conserved first and last residue. The order of the fields is clone size, CDR3 length, J gene, D gene, V gene, CDR3 DNA, CDR3 protein. The D gene is left open where the match is weak. Clone size is given for some rows only: seen once, a few or many times, or a class if the clone is expanded.

>.|15|TRBJ1-6|TRBD1|TRBV20-1
TGCAGTGCTAGACTGTTGGGACAGGTGAGTTCACCCCTCCACTTT
CSARLLGQVSSPLHF
>few|16|TRBJ1-6|TRBD1|TRBV20-1
TGCAGTGCTAGAGATCCGGGGACAGGGGAGAATTCACCCCTCCACTTT
CSARDPGTGENSPLHF
>.|16|TRBJ2-1|TRBD2|TRBV5-1
TGCGCCAGCAGCCTGGGGAGGGTGAGCTCCTACAATGAGCAGTTCTTC
CASSLGRVSSYNEQFF
>.|17|TRBJ1-5|.|TRBV19
TGTGCCAGTAGTATAGATATTGGGACCCAAATCTCCCAGCCCCAGCATTTT
CASSIDIGTQISQPQHF
>many|16|TRBJ2-1|TRBD2|TRBV2
TGTGCCAGCAGTGAAAGACTAGCGGGAGGGAAAAATGAGCAGTTCTTC
CASSERLAGGKNEQFF
>.|18|TRBJ2-2|TRBD2|TRBV30
TGTGCCTGGAGTCCTGGGACTAGCGGGAGTTTGGGCACCGGGGAGCTGTTTTTT
CAWSPGTSGSLGTGELFF
>few|16|TRBJ2-5|TRBD2|TRBV20-1
TGCAGTGCCGGGGGGTCGGCTTATTCTGCCGGAGAGACCCAGTACTTC
CSAGGSAYSAGETQYF
>.|12|TRBJ1-5|.|TRBV28
TGTGCCAGCCGCGTTGGGAGTCAGCCCCAGCATTTT
CASRVGSQPQHF
>many|13|TRBJ2-7|.|TRBV28
TGTGCCAGCAGTTCCCGGGCAGCCGCTGAGCAGTACTTC
CASSSRAAAEQYF
>few|15|TRBJ1-2|.|TRBV5-1
TGCGCCAGCAGCTGGGATCAGGGGAGGTCAGGCGGCTACACCTTC
CASSWDQGRSGGYTF
>many|14|TRBJ1-2|.|TRBV28
TGTGCCAGCAGTTTAACAGGAGAAATCTATGGCTACACCTTC
CASSLTGEIYGYTF
>.|15|TRBJ2-2|TRBD1|TRBV28
TGTGCCAGCAGTCGACAGGGGGTTAAAACCGGGGAGCTGTTTTTT
CASSRQGVKTGELFF
>.|16|TRBJ2-6|TRBD2|TRBV6-5
TGTGCCAGCAGTTACTTGCGGGGGGCTGGGGCCAACGTCCTGACTTTC
CASSYLRGAGANVLTF
>.|16|TRBJ1-1|.|TRBV9
TGTGCCAGCAGCGTAGGGGAAGGGCAGATAAACACTGAAGCTTTCTTT
CASSVGEGQINTEAFF
>.|13|TRBJ2-3|TRBD2|TRBV20-1
TGCAGTGCTGGGACTAGCGGGTTAGATACGCAGTATTTT
CSAGTSGLDTQYF
>many|14|TRBJ1-1|TRBD1|TRBV7-8
TGTGCCAGCAGCTTCACAGGGGGAGACACTGAAGCTTTCTTT
CASSFTGGDTEAFF
>many|13|TRBJ2-1|.|TRBV6-2/TRBV6-3
TGTGCCAGCAGCATTACCGGTTACAATGAGCAGTTCTTC
CASSITGYNEQFF
>many|13|TRBJ2-2|.|TRBV6-1
TGTGCCAGCAGTGAAGACAACACCGGGGAGCTGTTTTTT
CASSEDNTGELFF
>.|14|TRBJ1-1|.|TRBV5-1
TGCGCCAGCAGCCGAGTAACACTGAACACTGAAGCCTTCTTT
CASSRVTLNTEAFF
>few|16|TRBJ1-3|TRBD1|TRBV4-1
TGCGCCAGCAGCCGTCCCGGGACAGGGAATGGAAACACCATATATTTT
CASSRPGTGNGNTIYF
>few|15|TRBJ2-1|TRBD2|TRBV5-1
TGCGCCAGCAGCTTGGTGACTAGCGGGAGGGGTGAGCAGTTCTTC
CASSLVTSGRGEQFF
>.|16|TRBJ2-3|.|TRBV12-3/TRBV12-4
TGTGCCAGCAGCTACTACGGGAGACCCTCCACAGATACGCAGTATTTT
CASSYYGRPSTDTQYF
>many|15|TRBJ2-2|TRBD2|TRBV3-1
TGTGCCAGCAGCCAATCTAGCGGAGTCACCGGGGAGCTGTTTTTT
CASSQSSGVTGELFF
>.|14|TRBJ2-2|.|TRBV29-1
TGCAGCGTCAGGGACACGGAAAACACCGGGGAGCTGTTTTTT
CSVRDTENTGELFF
>many|13|TRBJ1-1|TRBD1|TRBV12-3/TRBV12-4
TGTGCCAGCAGTGAGGGACAGGGCGTGGGGGCTTTCTTT
CASSEGQGVGAFF
>.|21|TRBJ2-1|.|TRBV20-1
TGCAGTGCTAGAGATCACCCTGAACTATCCACCAGGGGAGAAGGTAGCAATGAGCAGTTCTTC
CSARDHPELSTRGEGSNEQFF
>few|12|TRBJ1-4|.|TRBV20-1
TGCAGTGCTAGAGAAGGGGCCGTTAGACTGTTTTTT
CSAREGAVRLFF
>many|13|TRBJ2-5|.|TRBV5-5
TGTGCCAGCAGCTTGGGACAGTGGGAGACCCAGTACTTC
CASSLGQWETQYF
>.|13|TRBJ1-2|TRBD1|TRBV28
TGTGCCAGCAGTTGGCAGGGGGATTATGGCTACACCTTC
CASSWQGDYGYTF
>.|15|TRBJ2-7|.|TRBV25-1
TGTGCCAGCAGTGGTAACAGGGTCTCCCTCGACGAGCAGTACTTC
CASSGNRVSLDEQYF
>few|15|TRBJ2-5|.|TRBV29-1
TGCAGCGTTGAAATCGGCAGGGGATACCAAGAGACCCAGTACTTC
CSVEIGRGYQETQYF
>.|19|TRBJ1-4|.|TRBV12-3/TRBV12-4
TGTGCCAGCAGTATATCGGACACCCTATGGCCGGGCTATGATGAAAAACTGTTTTTT
CASSISDTLWPGYDEKLFF
>few|13|TRBJ2-2|TRBD2|TRBV11-3
TGTGCCAGCAGAGGACTAGCGGGCGGGGAGCTGTTTTTT
CASRGLAGGELFF
>.|15|TRBJ2-1|TRBD2|TRBV5-1
TGCGCCGGCAGAATACTAGCGGAAGACTACAATGAGCAGTTCTTC
CAGRILAEDYNEQFF
>.|12|TRBJ1-1|.|TRBV10-2
TGCGCCAGCAGATCAGACAGACTTGAAGCTTTCTTT
CASRSDRLEAFF
>.|15|TRBJ1-2|.|TRBV15
TGTGCCACCAGCAGAAACATGGGGACTATGGGTGGCTACACCTTC
CATSRNMGTMGGYTF
>many|13|TRBJ2-7|.|TRBV29-1
TGCAGCGTTGAGCCCCTGGAGGCCTACGAGCAGTACTTC
CSVEPLEAYEQYF
>many|13|TRBJ1-2|TRBD1|TRBV6-1
TGTGCCAGCCGACAGGGCCTACCCTATGGCTACACCTTC
CASRQGLPYGYTF
>few|13|TRBJ1-3|.|TRBV29-1
TGCAGCGGAGGAGACCACTCTGGAAACACCATATATTTT
CSGGDHSGNTIYF
>many|14|TRBJ1-4|TRBD1|TRBV2
TGTGCCAGCAGTCCGGACAGGGAGTCTCGAAAACTGTTTTTT
CASSPDRESRKLFF
>few|15|TRBJ2-2|.|TRBV20-1
TGCAGTGCTACTCAAGCGAACGCGAACACCGGGGAGCTGTTTTTT
CSATQANANTGELFF
>many|12|TRBJ2-5|.|TRBV2
TGTGCCAGCAGTGACCAACAAGAGACCCAGTACTTC
CASSDQQETQYF
>many|17|TRBJ2-3|TRBD2|TRBV5-1
TGCGCCAGCAGCTCTCGCGGACTAGCGGGAGACCCAGATACGCAGTATTTT
CASSSRGLAGDPDTQYF
>many|15|TRBJ2-1|TRBD1|TRBV11-2
TGTGCCAGCAGCCAGGGACAGGGATCCCACAATGAGCAGTTCTTC
CASSQGQGSHNEQFF
>many|17|TRBJ2-5|.|TRBV7-9
TGTGCCAGCAGCTCACGGGGCGGAGTCTTTAGCCAAGAGACCCAGTACTTC
CASSSRGGVFSQETQYF
>.|15|TRBJ2-2|TRBD1|TRBV19
TGTGCCAGTACCGAGACAGGGGGTTCCACCGGGGAGCTGTTTTTT
CASTETGGSTGELFF
>.|15|TRBJ1-5|.|TRBV19
TGTGCCAGTACCCTTACAGGTTATAGCAATCAGCCCCAGCATTTT
CASTLTGYSNQPQHF
>.|17|TRBJ2-7|TRBD2|TRBV20-1
TGCAGTGCCACCCCGACTAGCGGCAAAAGGGTAGCCTACGAGCAGTACTTC
CSATPTSGKRVAYEQYF
>.|15|TRBJ2-1|.|TRBV6-2/TRBV6-3
TGTGCCAGCAGTGAAGGGTACGGGGGTGTAAATGAGCAGTTCTTC
CASSEGYGGVNEQFF
>.|17|TRBJ1-6|TRBD1|TRBV5-6
TGTGCCAGCAGCTCCTCCGGAGCAGGGGGCAATAATTCACCCCTCCACTTT
CASSSSGAGGNNSPLHF
>many|16|TRBJ2-5|TRBD2|TRBV24-1
TGTGCCACCAGTGAGAGCAGCGGGAGCGGTGGAGAGACCCAGTACTTC
CATSESSGSGGETQYF
>.|16|TRBJ2-7|TRBD1|TRBV19
TGTGCCAGTAGCCCAGCAAGGACAGGGGCATTCTACGAGCAGTACTTC
CASSPARTGAFYEQYF
>many|18|TRBJ2-1|TRBD2|TRBV28
TGTGCCAGCAGCCCGGGACTAGCGGGACCAAGCTCCTACAATGAGCAGTTCTTC
CASSPGLAGPSSYNEQFF
>few|14|TRBJ2-7|TRBD1|TRBV7-2
TGTGCCAGCAGCTTAAGGACAGGGGGTACCGAGCAGTACTTC
CASSLRTGGTEQYF
>many|13|TRBJ2-7|.|TRBV12-3/TRBV12-4
TGTGCCAGCAGCTTGGGGGTTGCCTACGAGCAGTACTTC
CASSLGVAYEQYF